This T cell receptor (beta chain) was recovered during a study of regulatory T cells in long-lasting Graves disease. Time point given: newly diagnosed GD, antithyroid drugs for less than 3 months. Researchers made the TCR library from RNA that was extracted from PBMCs. Both iRepertoire HTBI primers and Arm-PCR of CDR3 regions were used to build the TCR beta libraries. Each CDR3 protein is one row after TCRdb ran MiXCR on the multiplex PCR reads. The sample records 550,000 to 650,000 distinct CDR3 sequences, around 16% being singletons. Per the germline V gene, CDR1 is LNHDA and CDR2 is SQIVND (reference sequence). The V and J ends lost 7 bases and 3 bases respectively, with 10 bases between them. The CDR3 contains 13 residues. This sample also appeared in a second study, on T cells in Graves' hyperthyroidism and ophthalmopathy.

Sequences were derived from peripheral blood mononuclear cells (PBMCs), sampled at new diagnosis, from a patient treated with antithyroid drugs. This TCR was sampled from a man in his late teens or twenties with Graves disease. The chain combines TRBV19 with TRBJ2-1; TRBD2 might be the D (6 bases). The CDR3 is CASTGVNYNEQFF. In DNA form, the CDR3 reads TGTGCCAGTACGGGAGTTAACTACAATGAGCAGTTCTTC.